These 4 T cell receptor beta chains share one sample of origin, sequenced in a study of radiation and T cells in renal cell carcinoma. Assay used: immunoSEQ multiplex PCR; TCRdb lists only in-frame clones, some missing. The sample has about 73,000 clones, roughly 83% seen once; the top ten hold approximately 2.4%. Time point reported: blood 4 weeks post-SBRT, at nephrectomy. Specified treatment: 15 Gy SBRT to primary tumor, nephrectomy 4 weeks later. The starting material was blood, obtained from a patient whose treatment included radiotherapy and nephrectomy. These receptors originate from a woman aged 60-75 years with renal cell carcinoma.

The chain has TRBV19 and TRBJ2-3; 7 nucleotides agree with TRBD1. CDR1 is LNHDA and CDR2 is SQIVND in the germline V gene (reference sequence). Trimming cost V 4 bases and J 0 bases; bases outside gene matches: 4. The CDR3 is 15 amino acids. CDR3 loop: CASSTTGDSTDTQYF. The CDR3, as DNA: TGTGCCAGTAGTACTACAGGGGATAGCACAGATACGCAGTATTTT.

This chain uses TRBV2 with TRBJ1-4; 9 bases line up with TRBD1. Germline lookup yields CDR1 SNHLY and CDR2 FYNNEI. This CDR3 has 15 amino acids. After removal of 1 base from V and 4 bases from J, the junction contained 1 base not matched to a gene. CDR3 sequence (DNA): TGTGCCAGCAGTGAAGGGGACAGGGTTAATGAAAAACTGTTTTTT. Translated: CASSEGDRVNEKLFF.

This clone occurred a few times. V is TRBV7-9 and J is TRBJ2-5; TRBD1 matches at 7 bases. This CDR3 has 16 residues. J was trimmed by 2 bases and V by 2 bases; bases with no gene match: 8. Per germline, CDR1 SEHNR and CDR2 FQNEAQ (reference sequence). The CDR3 loop reads CASSLYAGTAQETQYF. The CDR3 coding sequence is TGTGCCAGCAGCTTATATGCCGGGACAGCTCAAGAGACCCAGTACTTC.

The CDR3 DNA is TGTGCCAGCAGTTCAAACGGGGGACAGGGAGTGGAAAAACTGTTTTTT. It is translated as CASSSNGGQGVEKLFF. V usage is TRBV27 and J usage is TRBJ1-4; 9 bases are a match to TRBD1. Trimming removed 4 bases from V and 8 bases from J; junction bases left unmatched: 11. Germline values: CDR1 MNHEY, CDR2 SMNVEV (reference sequence). The CDR3 has 16 residues.